The 30 T cell receptor beta chains in this list originate from one sample, sequenced in a study of sequential checkpoint blockade in melanoma. Treatment given: randomized to nivolumab then ipilimumab (arm A) or the reverse (arm B). Profiling relied on immunoSEQ multiplex PCR, and the TCRdb table lists in-frame clones only, not all of them. The data show about 38,000 clones, about 88% seen once. Specimen: CD8+ T cells sorted from blood (inferred from file names), collected from a patient given nivolumab and ipilimumab in sequence. These receptors were taken from a human donor with melanoma.

The V and J genes are TRBV5-4 and TRBJ2-4; D ambiguous. The CDR3 has 14 amino acids. Trimming removed 4 bases at V and 0 bases at J, with 8 bases between. The germline CDR1 and CDR2 sequences are SGHNT and YYREEE (reference sequence). The CDR3 loop is CASSKTLAKNIQYF. CDR3 bases: TGTGCCAGCAGCAAGACTTTAGCCAAAAACATTCAGTACTTC.

This chain uses TRBV28 with TRBJ2-1; 8 bases align to TRBD2. Germline lookup yields CDR1 MDHEN and CDR2 SYDVKM. The length of the CDR3 is 15 residues. Trimming took 6 bases from V and 0 from J; bases not matched to a gene: 4. CDR3 nucleotide sequence: TGTGCCAGCAGAGTTAGCGGGACCTCCTACAATGAGCAGTTCTTC. It encodes CASRVSGTSYNEQFF.

The genes are TRBV7-9 and TRBJ1-5; TRBD1 agrees at 9 bases. Germline V gene lookup returns CDR1 SEHNR and CDR2 FQNEAQ (reference sequence). The CDR3 runs 14 residues. J lost 5 bases, V lost 4 bases, and 3 bases had no gene match. CDR3 protein: CASSSGQGDQPQHF. In DNA, the CDR3 is TGTGCCAGCAGCTCGGGACAGGGCGATCAGCCCCAGCATTTT. The variable domain in full, completed from reference TRBV7-9 and TRBJ1-5, reads DTGVSQNPRHKITKRGQNVTFRCDPISEHNRLYWYRQTLGQGPEFLTYFQNEAQLEKSRLLSDRFSAERPKGSFSTLEIQRTEQGDSAMYLCASSSGQGDQPQHFGDGTRLSIL.

The V call is TRBV27, the J call TRBJ1-3; D is undetermined. Germline V CDR1 and CDR2: MNHEY, SMNVEV (reference sequence). This CDR3 is built from 15 residues. The V gene lost 0 bases and the J gene lost 7 bases, with 13 bases spanning the gap. The CDR3 region is CASSLSSGLWNTIYF. The CDR3 nucleotides are TGTGCCAGCAGTTTATCGTCCGGTTTGTGGAACACCATATATTTT.

CDR3 in DNA: TGTGCCAGCAGCTTATCCCGTCTAGGGGGGGGAGATACGCAGTATTTT. It specifies CASSLSRLGGGDTQYF. The chain recombines TRBV7-2 with TRBJ2-3; the D gene is possibly TRBD2 (7 bases). Germline-derived CDR1 and CDR2 are SGHTA and FQGNSA. This CDR3 comprises 16 residues. Trimming took 2 bases from V and 5 from J, leaving 17 bases between them.

The chain uses TRBV29-1 and TRBJ2-7, with D perhaps matching TRBD2 (6 bases). The V and J ends lost 1 base and 1 base respectively, with 8 bases between them. The CDR3 runs 13 residues. Germline V CDR1 and CDR2: SQVTM, ANQGSEA. The CDR3 sequence: CSVEGGVSYEQYF. In DNA form, the CDR3 reads TGCAGCGTTGAAGGGGGGGTTTCCTACGAGCAGTACTTC.

Only a few counts were recorded for this clone. This rearrangement joins TRBV14 to TRBJ1-3; 7 nucleotides line up with TRBD1. Unmatched junction bases numbered 4, after V lost 2 bases and J lost 0 bases. This CDR3 contains 16 residues. The germline gives CDR1 SGHDN, CDR2 FVKESK. In nucleotides, the CDR3 is TGTGCCAGCAGCCAATGGCCAGGGGGCTCTGGAAACACCATATATTTT. Translating gives CASSQWPGGSGNTIYF. The variable domain in full, completed from reference TRBV14 and TRBJ1-3, reads EAGVTQFPSHSVIEKGQTVTLRCDPISGHDNLYWYRRVMGKEIKFLLHFVKESKQDESGMPNNRFLAERTGGTYSTLKVQPAELEDSGVYFCASSQWPGGSGNTIYFGEGSWLTVV.

The chain links TRBV4-1 to TRBJ1-2; 11 nucleotides align to TRBD1. J was trimmed by 5 bases and V by 3 bases; bases with no gene match: 8. The CDR3 length is 16 residues. Germline CDR1 reads MGHRA; CDR2 reads YSYEKL. CDR3 in amino acids: CASSHSGTGGGYGYTF. The CDR3 DNA reads TGCGCCAGCAGCCACTCCGGGACAGGGGGAGGTTATGGCTACACCTTC.

The rearrangement joins TRBV27 to TRBJ1-5, with 10 positions matching TRBD1. Germline CDR1 is MNHEY and CDR2 is SMNVEV (reference sequence). The CDR3 is 14 amino acids. J lost 6 bases, V lost 5 bases, and 4 bases had no gene match. CDR3 sequence (DNA): TGTGCCAGCAGTCCGGGACAGGGGCCTCAGCCCCAGCATTTT. Translation: CASSPGQGPQPQHF.

This rearrangement joins TRBV4-1 to TRBJ1-4; D is ambiguous. CDR1 is MGHRA, CDR2 YSYEKL, per germline. This CDR3 is built from 16 residues. Trimming removed 0 bases at V and 2 bases at J, with 10 bases between. CDR3 nucleotide sequence: TGCGCCAGCAGCCAAGAGGGCGGAGGGACTAATGAAAAACTGTTTTTT. This codes for CASSQEGGGTNEKLFF.

The V call is TRBV27, the J call TRBJ1-2; 7 bases align to TRBD1. Unmatched junction bases numbered 5, after V lost 4 bases and J lost 3 bases. There are 14 residues in the CDR3. CDR1 is MNHEY, CDR2 SMNVEV, per germline (reference sequence). The CDR3 protein is CASSSGQAYYGYTF. In nucleotides, the CDR3 is TGTGCCAGCAGTTCCGGACAGGCATACTATGGCTACACCTTC.

This chain uses TRBV4-1 with TRBJ1-2; no definite D call. The CDR3 spans 15 residues. Between the trimmed V and J ends, which lost 0 bases and 2 bases, there was a span of 10 bases. The germline gives CDR1 MGHRA, CDR2 YSYEKL. The CDR3 DNA reads TGCGCCAGCAGCCAAGATGAGGGCAGGAACTATGGCTACACCTTC. The encoded protein is CASSQDEGRNYGYTF.

The CDR3 region is CASSVGLAGLETQYF. DNA of the CDR3: TGTGCCAGCAGCGTAGGACTAGCGGGACTGGAGACCCAGTACTTC. This rearrangement joins TRBV9 to TRBJ2-5; 11 bases map to TRBD2. V shed 0 bases, J shed 5 bases, and the junction held 3 bases outside the gene matches. CDR3 length: 15 residues. Germline V CDR1 and CDR2: SGDLS, YYNGEE.

This rearrangement joins TRBV9 to TRBJ1-3, with D possibly being TRBD1 (5 bases). The ends were cut back, 0 bases at V and 0 bases at J, with 7 bases in the middle. Germline-derived CDR1 and CDR2 are SGDLS and YYNGEE. The CDR3 extends over 15 amino acids. CDR3 amino acids: CASSVGTGSGNTIYF. DNA of the CDR3: TGTGCCAGCAGCGTAGGTACAGGCTCTGGAAACACCATATATTTT.

This chain joins TRBV6-5 and TRBJ2-7; D gene ambiguous. CDR1 is MNHEY, CDR2 SVGAGI, per germline. V was trimmed by 2 bases and J by 0 bases, leaving 8 bases between them. CDR3 length equals 14 residues. The DNA of the CDR3 is TGTGCCAGCAGTTACCGGCTGGACTCCTACGAGCAGTACGTC. Its protein product is CASSYRLDSYEQYV.

There are a few counts of this clone. This chain joins TRBV30 and TRBJ1-2, with a possible D match to TRBD1 (5 bases). V was pared by 8 bases and J by 5 bases, with 12 bases between. This CDR3 is 11 amino acids long. Germline V gives CDR1 GTSNPN, CDR2 SVGIG (reference sequence). CDR3 amino acids: CAGTEDYGYTF. DNA for the CDR3: TGTGCCGGGACCGAGGATTATGGCTACACCTTC.

The V and J genes are TRBV30 and TRBJ2-3; the match to TRBD2 covers 11 bases. CDR3 length: 15 residues. The germline CDR1 and CDR2 sequences are GTSNPN and SVGIG (reference sequence). Losses at the gene ends were 4 bases for V and 0 bases for J; bases not matched to a gene: 3. The CDR3 protein is CAWNVAGGSTDTQYF. The CDR3 DNA reads as TGTGCCTGGAATGTAGCGGGAGGGAGCACAGATACGCAGTATTTT.

The chain combines TRBV7-3 with TRBJ2-1; a possible D gene is TRBD1 (6 bases). CDR3 length: 15 residues. V lost 5 bases and J 3 bases, leaving 14 bases between the germline ends. Germline CDR1 reads SGHTA; CDR2 reads FQGTGA. The CDR3 sequence is CASSASPTGYNEQFF. The CDR3, as DNA: TGTGCCAGCAGCGCCAGCCCGACAGGCTACAATGAGCAGTTCTTC.

The rearrangement links TRBV19 to TRBJ2-7; D remains unclear. There are 14 residues in the CDR3. The V end was cut by 1 base, the J end by 5 bases, with 12 bases between. CDR1 is LNHDA, CDR2 SQIVND, per germline (reference sequence). The CDR3 sequence is CASSIGRNRHEQYF. CDR3 DNA sequence: TGTGCCAGTAGTATAGGGAGAAATCGCCACGAGCAGTACTTC.

The chain has TRBV13 and TRBJ2-7; 10 bases agree with TRBD2. Trimming at V came to 1 base and at J to 7 bases, leaving 19 bases not matched to a gene. Germline V gene data show CDR1 as PRHDT and CDR2 as FYEKMQ (reference sequence). The CDR3 has 19 residues. CDR3 nucleotide sequence: TGTGCCAGCAGCTTAGCCTTTGGGCTAGCGGGAGCGCCTCGGGAGGAGCAGTACTTC. Translating it yields CASSLAFGLAGAPREEQYF.

The chain employs TRBV19 and TRBJ2-3, with 15 bases lining up with TRBD2. The V segment lost 4 bases and the J segment 1 base; nucleotides outside the gene matches: 3. Germline assignment: CDR1 LNHDA and CDR2 SQIVND (reference sequence). This CDR3 spans 17 amino acids. CDR3: CASSTGLAGGGTDTQYF. CDR3 coding DNA: TGTGCCAGTAGTACCGGACTAGCGGGAGGGGGCACAGATACGCAGTATTTT.

This clone came up a few times. The rearrangement joins TRBV7-9 to TRBJ1-4; no reliable D call. The ends were cut back, 5 bases at V and 5 bases at J, with 15 bases in the middle. The germline gives CDR1 SEHNR, CDR2 FQNEAQ (reference sequence). There are 15 residues in the CDR3. The CDR3 sequence: CASSDRAPGNEKLFF. CDR3 bases: TGTGCCAGCAGCGACCGGGCCCCGGGAAATGAAAAACTGTTTTTT.

This rearrangement joins TRBV28 to TRBJ2-5; 7 bases fit TRBD2. Germline values: CDR1 MDHEN, CDR2 SYDVKM. Trimming cost V 5 bases and J 3 bases; bases outside gene matches: 9. This CDR3 region has 15 residues. DNA for the CDR3: TGTGCCAGCAGTCACCTCAGACTAGCCAAAGAGACCCAGTACTTC. This encodes CASSHLRLAKETQYF.

The chain uses TRBV29-1 and TRBJ2-1; the D gene is possibly TRBD2 (6 bases). In germline, CDR1 is SQVTM, CDR2 ANQGSEA. The ends were cut back, 7 bases at V and 3 bases at J, with 13 bases in the middle. The CDR3 covers 13 residues. The CDR3 reads CSADSGIYNEQFF. The CDR3 nucleotides read TGCAGCGCAGATAGCGGAATCTACAATGAGCAGTTCTTC.

This chain joins TRBV13 and TRBJ2-1, with 11 bases identical to TRBD2. The CDR3 extends over 12 amino acids. Germline CDR1 reads PRHDT; CDR2 reads FYEKMQ (reference sequence). V shed 6 bases and J 11 bases; nucleotides not matched to a gene: 3. DNA for the CDR3: TGTGCCAGCAGGGGGACTAGCGGTAAGCAGTTCTTC. Translated: CASRGTSGKQFF.

The V and J genes are TRBV6-4 and TRBJ2-3, with 11 bases lining up with TRBD2. Germline V gene lookup returns CDR1 MRHNA and CDR2 SNTAGT. Trimming took 0 bases from V and 4 from J; bases not matched to a gene: 3. The CDR3 has 16 residues. The CDR3 here is CASSDSVAGGPDTQYF. The CDR3 DNA follows: TGTGCCAGCAGTGACTCGGTAGCGGGAGGGCCAGATACGCAGTATTTT.

The V gene is TRBV2, the J gene TRBJ1-4; D possibly corresponds to TRBD1 (6 bases). This CDR3 spans 15 amino acids. Germline CDR1 and CDR2: SNHLY and FYNNEI. Trimming pared 3 bases from V and 8 bases from J, leaving 16 bases between. CDR3 loop: CASSDPGQGGEKLFF. In DNA, the CDR3 is TGTGCCAGCAGTGATCCGGGACAAGGGGGAGAAAAACTGTTTTTT.

The V call is TRBV27, the J call TRBJ2-1; 7 nucleotides align to TRBD2. This CDR3 has 15 amino acids. From germline, CDR1 is MNHEY and CDR2 SMNVEV (reference sequence). Trimming took 3 bases from V and 4 from J; bases not matched to a gene: 6. CDR3 in amino acids: CASSFIPREYNEQFF. The CDR3 DNA reads as TGTGCCAGCAGTTTTATACCGCGGGAGTACAATGAGCAGTTCTTC.

The rearrangement joins TRBV28 to TRBJ2-1; D possibly corresponds to TRBD2 (5 bases). The length of the CDR3 is 14 residues. CDR1 is MDHEN, CDR2 SYDVKM, per germline. V was clipped by 2 bases and J by 0 bases, with 5 bases between them. The CDR3 reads CASSLGSSYNEQFF. The CDR3 DNA reads as TGTGCCAGCAGTTTAGGGAGCTCCTACAATGAGCAGTTCTTC.

V and J are TRBV28 and TRBJ2-7; D possibly corresponds to TRBD1 (6 bases). This CDR3 region has 15 residues. Germline V lookup: CDR1 MDHEN, CDR2 SYDVKM. V lost 2 bases, J lost 5 bases, and 16 bases lay in between. The CDR3: CASSLPGQSGDEQYF. The CDR3 DNA is TGTGCCAGCAGTTTACCCGGACAGTCCGGCGACGAGCAGTACTTC. The complete variable domain, with remaining parts taken from reference TRBV28 and TRBJ2-7, reads DVKVTQSSRYLVKRTGEKVFLECVQDMDHENMFWYRQDPGLGLRLIYFSYDVKMKEKGDIPEGYSVSREKKERFSLILESASTNQTSMYLCASSLPGQSGDEQYFGPGTRLTVT.